Included here is one TCR beta chain sequence, with context. Antigen specificity is unknown. This entry comes from a study of CD8+ T cells in alopecia areata. Study-wide results and limits: There were also resident alphabeta T cells of normal skin sequenced in scalp samples. Scalp clonality, along with expanded CD8+ clones among the top 100, was significantly decreased by tofacitinib.

V lost 3 bases to trimming and J lost 6 bases, with 18 bases between them. The CDR3 sequence is 14 residues long. The V gene's germline CDR1 is SQVTM and CDR2 ANQGSEA. Sample treatment: oral pan-JAK inhibitor, 5-10 mg twice daily. cDNA prepared by RNA extraction and subsequent reverse transcription served as the template for sequencing. Libraries were prepared by immunoSEQ multiplex PCR; TCRdb keeps only in-frame clonotypes and omits some of them. The repertoire has roughly 120,000 clones, approximately 59% of them found once; the top ten carry under 35%. The rearrangement joins TRBV29-1 to TRBJ2-7; D may correspond to TRBD1 or TRBD2 (6 bases each). The sample consisted of CD8+ T cells sorted from blood, taken at week 4, from a patient treated with tofacitinib. This sequence originates from a human donor with alopecia areata. CDR3 nucleotide sequence: TGCAGCGTTGAGTTGTGGGGGGCCAGGCCCGAGCAGTACTTC. It codes for CSVELWGARPEQYF.